Below, one T cell receptor beta chain is given with its context. The antigen is not known. The ends lost 5 bases at V and 6 bases at J; junction bases unmatched: 8. There are 14 residues in the CDR3. Germline V gene sequence: CDR1 SGHRS, CDR2 YFSETQ. These data come from a study of Ad26.COV2.S vaccination and SARS-CoV-2 variants. Study-level findings and limits: Vaccinees showed greater spike-specific TCR breadth than placebo recipients.

TCRdb's table, derived via immunoSEQ multiplex PCR, lists solely in-frame clones and lacks some. The sample records 450,000 to 550,000 clones, 80% to 90% being singletons. Regarding treatment: about 20 received Ad26.COV2.S at low or high dose, single or two shots; 5 received placebo; per-sample allocation not given. At day 63 after the first vaccine or placebo injection, samples were drawn. The clonotype comes from a person aged 18-60 years who received the Ad26.COV2.S COVID-19 vaccine or a placebo. The material sequenced was peripheral blood, taken in a trial of Ad26.COV2.S vaccine versus placebo. The chain has TRBV5-1 and TRBJ1-1; the match to TRBD1 covers 9 bases. This CDR3 is CASSLDRGSPEAFF. DNA for the CDR3: TGCGCCAGCAGTCTTGACAGGGGGTCCCCTGAAGCTTTCTTT.